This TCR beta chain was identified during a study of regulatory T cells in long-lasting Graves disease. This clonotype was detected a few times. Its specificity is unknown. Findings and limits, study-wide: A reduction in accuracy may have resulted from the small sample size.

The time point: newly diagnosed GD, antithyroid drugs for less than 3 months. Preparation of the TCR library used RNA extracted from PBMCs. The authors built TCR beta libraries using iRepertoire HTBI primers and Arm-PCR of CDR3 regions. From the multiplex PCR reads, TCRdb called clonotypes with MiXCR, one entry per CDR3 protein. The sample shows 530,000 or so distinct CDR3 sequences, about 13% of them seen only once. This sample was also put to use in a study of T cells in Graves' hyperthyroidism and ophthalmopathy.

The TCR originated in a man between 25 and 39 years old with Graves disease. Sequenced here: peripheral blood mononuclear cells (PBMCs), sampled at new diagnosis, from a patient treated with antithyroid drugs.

The CDR3 reads CASSSTSSGIYNEQFF. The DNA for the CDR3 is TGTGCCAGCAGCTCGACTTCTAGCGGGATTTACAATGAGCAGTTCTTC. V is TRBV9 and J is TRBJ2-1, with TRBD2 matching over 9 bases. Germline assignment: CDR1 SGDLS and CDR2 YYNGEE. The CDR3 length is 16 residues. The junction had 9 bases not matched to a gene; V was cut back by 4 bases and J by 4 bases.